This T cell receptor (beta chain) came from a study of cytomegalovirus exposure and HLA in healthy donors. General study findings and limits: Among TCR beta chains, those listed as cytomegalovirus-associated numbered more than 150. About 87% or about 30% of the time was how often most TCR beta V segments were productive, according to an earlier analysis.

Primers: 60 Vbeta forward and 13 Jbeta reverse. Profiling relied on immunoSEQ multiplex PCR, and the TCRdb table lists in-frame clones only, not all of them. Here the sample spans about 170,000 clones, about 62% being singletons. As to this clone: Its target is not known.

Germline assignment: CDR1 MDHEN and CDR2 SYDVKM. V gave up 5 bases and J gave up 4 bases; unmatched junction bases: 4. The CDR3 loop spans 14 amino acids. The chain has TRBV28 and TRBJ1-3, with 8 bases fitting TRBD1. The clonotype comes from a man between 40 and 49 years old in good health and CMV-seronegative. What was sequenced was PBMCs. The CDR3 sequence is CASSPTGAGNTIYF. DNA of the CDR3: TGTGCCAGCAGTCCGACAGGGGCCGGAAACACCATATATTTT.